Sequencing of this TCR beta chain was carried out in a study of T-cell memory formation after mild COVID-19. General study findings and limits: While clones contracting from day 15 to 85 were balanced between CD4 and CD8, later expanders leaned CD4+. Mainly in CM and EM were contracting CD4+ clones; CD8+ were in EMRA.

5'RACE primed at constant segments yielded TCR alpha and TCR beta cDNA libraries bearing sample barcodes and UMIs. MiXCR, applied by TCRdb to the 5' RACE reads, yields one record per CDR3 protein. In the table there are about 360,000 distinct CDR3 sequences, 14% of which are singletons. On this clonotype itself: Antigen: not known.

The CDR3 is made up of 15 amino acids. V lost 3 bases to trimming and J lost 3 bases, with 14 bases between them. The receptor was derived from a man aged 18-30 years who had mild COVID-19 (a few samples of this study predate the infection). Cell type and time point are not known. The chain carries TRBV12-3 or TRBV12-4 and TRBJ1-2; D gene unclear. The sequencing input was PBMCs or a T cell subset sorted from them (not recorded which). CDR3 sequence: CASSFFGVADYGYTF. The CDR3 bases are TGTGCCAGCAGTTTTTTCGGGGTGGCAGACTATGGCTACACCTTC.